These T cell receptor beta chains were read from a single sample in a study of blood T cell repertoires in COVID-19. The table came from immunoSEQ multiplex PCR; TCRdb's copy has only in-frame clones and leaves some out. Altogether around 180,000 clones are present, roughly 86% being singletons, with the ten largest covering 2% to 3%. The sample taken for sequencing was peripheral blood. The receptors come from a middle-aged man with active or convalescent COVID-19. CDR3s leave out the opening cysteine and the closing phenylalanine or tryptophan. A D gene is named only where the DNA matches it firmly. Rows may omit the clone size; those that give it use once, few, many or a size class.

TRBD2	TRBV4-3	NA	TRBJ2-5	ASSQEQPAQRGWGETQY
TRBD1	TRBV2	once	TRBJ1-1	ASKPSIEGYTGGEAF
NA	TRBV5-6	NA	TRBJ1-5	ASSRGSVNQPQH
NA	TRBV9	NA	TRBJ2-3	ASSVSSDTQY
TRBD2	TRBV11-2	NA	TRBJ2-1	ASRRGLAGPSSYNEQF
TRBD1	TRBV2	NA	TRBJ1-5	ASRTGVRSNQPQH
TRBD1	TRBV6-6	NA	TRBJ1-6	ASSPPGTANLNSPLH
TRBD1	TRBV19	few	TRBJ1-3	ASSQDRGSGNTIY
NA	TRBV4-1	few	TRBJ2-7	ASSQEVLATYEQY
NA	TRBV5-1	NA	TRBJ1-2	ASSLAVGPNYGYT
TRBD1	TRBV27	NA	TRBJ1-6	ASRRYLDRLNSPLH
TRBD2	TRBV7-9	NA	TRBJ2-2	ASSRPSGGIAGSGELF
TRBD1	TRBV13	NA	TRBJ1-1	ASTLRDRVFVGTEAF
TRBD1	TRBV7-9	NA	TRBJ1-4	ASSRGQGNEKLF
NA	TRBV11-2	NA	TRBJ1-1	ASSSPRQETEAF
NA	TRBV4-3	NA	TRBJ2-7	ASSRNQGFEQY
NA	TRBV28	few	TRBJ2-7	ASSGDGTYEQY
NA	TRBV27	NA	TRBJ2-7	ASSFGGHRSYEQY
NA	TRBV5-4	few	TRBJ1-2	ASSLVTAGGGYT
NA	TRBV28	once	TRBJ1-3	ASSLSGRSGNTIY
TRBD1	TRBV2	few	TRBJ1-2	ASSVGTASYGYT
NA	TRBV12-5	NA	TRBJ1-5	ASGLLPGQPQH